The source of this T cell receptor (beta chain) is a study of shared clonotypes between healthy human individuals. The naive CD8 population came from CD45RO-negative cells selected for CCR7, without terminally differentiated effector memory CD45RA+ cells. Germline-derived CDR1 and CDR2 are SGHNT and YYREEE (reference sequence). CDR3 length equals 13 residues. V gave up 4 bases and J gave up 7 bases; unmatched junction bases: 8. Here immunoSEQ multiplex PCR was the method, and the copy in TCRdb shows in-frame clones only, minus some. Of under 700,000 clones listed, roughly 95% were seen once; the top ten hold about 0.11%. Study outcomes and limitations: Clonotypes not shared had lower generation probabilities than those common to all four donors. Although depth was large, rarefaction showed that sequencing of the sorted subsets was incomplete.

Details on this clone: Its antigen is as yet unknown.

This chain links TRBV5-4 with TRBJ2-7; 7 nucleotides match TRBD1. The source is a woman aged 25 to 45 in good health. The sequencing input was naive CD8+ T cells sorted from blood. The CDR3 DNA sequence: TGTGCCAGCAGCCAAGGACAGGATAAAGAGCAGTACTTC. Amino acid sequence: CASSQGQDKEQYF. Variable domain in full (rest from reference TRBV5-4 and TRBJ2-7): ETGVTQSPTHLIKTRGQQVTLRCSSQSGHNTVSWYQQALGQGPQFIFQYYREEENGRGNFPPRFSGLQFPNYSSELNVNALELDDSALYLCASSQGQDKEQYFGPGTRLTVT.